This passage covers 28 T cell receptor beta chains from one sample sequenced in a study of shared clonotypes between healthy human individuals. Some clones are missing from TCRdb's copy, which holds only in-frame ones; the method was immunoSEQ multiplex PCR. The repertoire has around 650,000 clones, roughly 96% of them found once; the top ten carry roughly 0.1%. As defined, naive CD8 cells were CD45RO-negative and positively selected for CCR7, with terminally differentiated effector memory CD45RA+ cells excluded. Sequencing used naive CD8+ T cells sorted from blood. These receptors were obtained from a woman in her twenties or thirties in good health.

In this sample, this clone turned up a few times. The chain uses TRBV9 and TRBJ1-1, with D tentatively TRBD1 (6 bases). CDR1 and CDR2 (germline): SGDLS, YYNGEE. Trimming pared 3 bases from V and 6 bases from J, leaving 9 bases between. The CDR3 totals 12 residues. The CDR3 coding sequence is TGTGCCAGCAGCGCGCAGGGGTCTGAAGCTTTCTTT. This codes for CASSAQGSEAFF.

This clone occurred once. The chain has TRBV11-2 and TRBJ2-5; TRBD2 matches at 13 bases. V lost 6 bases to trimming and J lost 2 bases; unmatched junction nucleotides: 12. The CDR3 consists of 18 residues. Per germline, CDR1 SGHAT and CDR2 FQNNGV. The CDR3 DNA reads as TGTGCCAGCAGGACCGGGACTAGCGGGAAGTGGTTGCAAGAGACCCAGTACTTC. Translated: CASRTGTSGKWLQETQYF.

V usage is TRBV4-1 and J usage is TRBJ2-7; 8 nucleotides agree with TRBD2. From germline, CDR1 is MGHRA and CDR2 YSYEKL. Trimming removed 0 bases from V and 7 bases from J; junction bases left unmatched: 11. There are 16 residues in the CDR3. This chain's CDR3 is CASSQDGSGRPGEQYF. The CDR3 nucleotides read TGCGCCAGCAGCCAAGATGGGAGCGGGAGACCCGGGGAGCAGTACTTC.

V and J are TRBV6-1 and TRBJ2-5; 8 bases agree with TRBD1. Per the germline V gene, CDR1 is MNHNS and CDR2 is SASEGT. V shed 2 bases, J shed 5 bases, and the junction held 4 bases outside the gene matches. The CDR3 extends over 14 amino acids. For the CDR3, the DNA is TGTGCCAGCAGTGAACAGGGGGCATTTGAGACCCAGTACTTC. Its translation: CASSEQGAFETQYF.

This clone has a single count. The chain links TRBV11-2 to TRBJ2-7; maybe TRBD2 (6 bases). Trimming shortened V by 1 base and J by 5 bases, and 18 bases separated the two germline ends. This CDR3 has 16 amino acids. The germline V gene has CDR1 SGHAT and CDR2 FQNNGV. The CDR3 sequence: CASSLGPRETFNEQYF. CDR3 bases: TGTGCCAGCAGCTTAGGACCCCGGGAGACTTTCAACGAGCAGTACTTC.

This chain uses TRBV7-9 with TRBJ2-4; unclear D gene. The CDR3 spans 11 residues. V was pared by 5 bases and J by 9 bases, with 8 bases between. Germline V gives CDR1 SEHNR, CDR2 FQNEAQ (reference sequence). CDR3 in DNA: TGTGCCAGCAGCCCTAATGTCATTCAGTACTTC. Translating it yields CASSPNVIQYF.

The CDR3 sequence is CASSLYQGGANVLTF. As DNA, the CDR3 is TGTGCCAGCAGCTTATACCAGGGCGGGGCCAACGTCCTGACTTTC. This chain connects TRBV7-6 to TRBJ2-6; a weak D match, TRBD1 (5 bases). Germline loops: CDR1 SGHVS, CDR2 FNYEAQ. CDR3 length: 15 residues. Trimming removed 2 bases at V and 4 bases at J, with 9 bases between.

The chain employs TRBV11-3 and TRBJ2-2; 10 bases map to TRBD1. Germline V gives CDR1 SGHNT, CDR2 YENEEA. J was trimmed by 4 bases and V by 3 bases; bases with no gene match: 2. The length of the CDR3 is 15 residues. CDR3 nucleotides: TGTGCCAGCAGCTTGGACAGGGGGTTCACCGGGGAGCTGTTTTTT. Amino acids: CASSLDRGFTGELFF. Complete variable domain (other parts from reference TRBV11-3 and TRBJ2-2): EAGVVQSPRYKIIEKKQPVAFWCNPISGHNTLYWYLQNLGQGPELLIRYENEEAVDDSQLPKDRFSAERLKGVDSTLKIQPAELGDSAVYLCASSLDRGFTGELFFGEGSRLTVL.

The rearrangement joins TRBV7-6 to TRBJ2-3, with D possibly being TRBD1 or TRBD2 (5 bases each). Germline V gene data show CDR1 as SGHVS and CDR2 as FNYEAQ. The CDR3 runs 12 residues. V was trimmed by 3 bases and J by 4 bases, leaving 5 bases between them. In DNA form, the CDR3 reads TGTGCCAGCAGCTTGGGGGCAGATACGCAGTATTTT. Translation: CASSLGADTQYF.

The V call is TRBV7-9, the J call TRBJ2-7; D may be TRBD2 (5 bases). The germline CDR1 and CDR2 sequences are SEHNR and FQNEAQ (reference sequence). CDR3 length equals 15 residues. Trimming shortened V by 6 bases and J by 0 bases, and 15 bases separated the two germline ends. Here the CDR3 reads CASSRGYGSSYEQYF. Written as DNA, the CDR3 is TGTGCCAGCAGTCGAGGGTACGGTAGCTCCTACGAGCAGTACTTC.

On this clone: Other DNA sequences from this sample encode an identical CDR3 as well. The chain has TRBV5-6 and TRBJ1-1; D remains unclear. V lost 0 bases and J lost 0, with 6 bases in between. Germline loops: CDR1 SGHDT, CDR2 YYEEEE. The CDR3 consists of 14 residues. CDR3 nucleotides: TGTGCCAGCAGCTTGGGGTCGATGAACACTGAAGCTTTCTTT. Protein product: CASSLGSMNTEAFF.

The chain carries TRBV11-2 and TRBJ2-5; D possibly matches TRBD1 or TRBD2 (5 bases each). Germline assignment: CDR1 SGHAT and CDR2 FQNNGV. Trimming removed 6 bases at V and 3 bases at J, with 23 bases between. The CDR3 is 17 amino acids. CDR3 nucleotides: TGTGCCAGCAGGACACTAGGGGCAGGGATTATGGAAGAGACCCAGTACTTC. Amino acid sequence: CASRTLGAGIMEETQYF.

The CDR3 coding sequence is TGTGCCAGCAGCATCCATGGGACAGGGGATGGCTACACCTTC. Amino acids: CASSIHGTGDGYTF. The J gene is TRBJ1-2, the V gene TRBV9, with 10 bases matching TRBD1. Germline CDR1 SGDLS, CDR2 YYNGEE. V was pared by 4 bases and J by 6 bases, with 6 bases of the junction left unmatched. The length of the CDR3 is 14 residues.

This clone has a single count. The V gene is TRBV10-3, the J gene TRBJ2-1; TRBD2 aligns across 11 bases. Germline-derived CDR1 and CDR2 are ENHRY and SYGVKD. The CDR3 length is 16 residues. Trimming took 2 bases from V and 5 from J; bases not matched to a gene: 5. The CDR3 sequence is CAISEPGLAENNEQFF. The CDR3 region has the DNA TGTGCCATCAGTGAGCCGGGACTAGCGGAAAACAATGAGCAGTTCTTC.

V gene TRBV5-4 combines with J gene TRBJ2-1; D is unresolved. CDR3 length equals 14 residues. Germline V gives CDR1 SGHNT, CDR2 YYREEE (reference sequence). V was trimmed by 6 bases and J by 5 bases, leaving 15 bases between them. The CDR3 reads CASTQIATDNEQFF. CDR3 bases: TGTGCCAGCACCCAAATAGCAACCGACAATGAGCAGTTCTTC.

The chain combines TRBV4-1 with TRBJ2-3; 9 bases map to TRBD2. With 3 bases clipped from V and 3 bases from J, the junction kept 16 bases outside the gene matches. CDR1 is MGHRA and CDR2 is YSYEKL in the germline V gene. The CDR3 runs 19 residues. Here the CDR3 reads CASSQTRLAGTSFTDTQYF. CDR3 bases: TGCGCCAGCAGCCAGACACGGCTCGCTGGGACTAGCTTTACAGATACGCAGTATTTT.

The chain combines TRBV6-5 with TRBJ2-5; D ambiguous. Trimming stripped 4 bases from V and 8 bases from J, with 8 bases between. The CDR3 totals 11 residues. The germline V gene encodes CDR1 MNHEY and CDR2 SVGAGI. The CDR3, as DNA: TGTGCCAGCAGTTCAACAATCACCCAGTACTTC. Amino acid sequence: CASSSTITQYF.

The rearrangement links TRBV11-1 to TRBJ2-7; TRBD2 aligns across 9 bases. Germline-derived CDR1 and CDR2 are SGHAT and FQDESV (reference sequence). V shed 3 bases and J 2 bases; nucleotides not matched to a gene: 8. The CDR3 has 16 amino acids. The CDR3 sequence is CASSFVRGGGPYEQYF. CDR3 bases: TGTGCCAGCAGCTTCGTTCGCGGGGGGGGACCCTACGAGCAGTACTTC.

V gene TRBV28 combines with J gene TRBJ1-4; the match to TRBD1 covers 8 bases. This CDR3 region has 14 residues. Germline V gives CDR1 MDHEN, CDR2 SYDVKM. The ends lost 7 bases at V and 5 bases at J; junction bases unmatched: 6. The CDR3 here is CASNRDRPNEKLFF. Written as DNA, the CDR3 is TGTGCCAGCAACCGGGACAGGCCGAATGAAAAACTGTTTTTT.

The rearrangement links TRBV9 to TRBJ2-7; D is unclear. Germline CDR1 SGDLS, CDR2 YYNGEE. Trimming left V 2 bases short and J 0 bases short, with 12 bases between. The CDR3 totals 15 residues. In nucleotides, the CDR3 is TGTGCCAGCAGCGTCGGGCCAGGTAACTCCTACGAGCAGTACTTC. Translated, it gives CASSVGPGNSYEQYF.

This chain joins TRBV13 and TRBJ2-7, with TRBD2 identical over 11 bases. CDR1 and CDR2 from the germline V gene are PRHDT and FYEKMQ (reference sequence). There are 16 residues in the CDR3. J lost 0 bases, V lost 4 bases, and 5 bases had no gene match. The CDR3 is CASSSRLAGYSYEQYF. The CDR3 DNA sequence: TGTGCCAGCAGCTCAAGACTAGCGGGATACTCCTACGAGCAGTACTTC.

The DNA of the CDR3 is TGCGCCAGCAGCCAAGGCGTCCAGGTCCCCGGGGAGCTGTTTTTT. Its protein product is CASSQGVQVPGELFF. The V gene is TRBV4-1, the J gene TRBJ2-2, with D hard to call. Trimming cost V 1 base and J 6 bases, with 12 bases left between them. Germline V lookup: CDR1 MGHRA, CDR2 YSYEKL. The CDR3 is 15 residues long.

This chain links TRBV28 with TRBJ1-2; 7 bases match TRBD1. The CDR3 loop spans 15 amino acids. Germline values: CDR1 MDHEN, CDR2 SYDVKM. J gave up 5 bases and V 0 bases, and 6 bases lay outside the gene matches. The CDR3, as DNA: TGTGCCAGCAGTTTATGGGGGACAGAGATTTATGGCTACACCTTC. This codes for CASSLWGTEIYGYTF.

This chain joins TRBV28 and TRBJ2-1; TRBD1 matches 7 bases. Germline CDR1 MDHEN, CDR2 SYDVKM. Trimming cost V 7 bases and J 0 bases; bases outside gene matches: 6. The CDR3 extends over 15 amino acids. This CDR3 reads CASKYGTASYNEQFF. In nucleotides, the CDR3 is TGTGCCAGCAAGTACGGGACAGCCTCCTACAATGAGCAGTTCTTC.

The chain carries TRBV27 and TRBJ2-2; D ambiguous. The length of the CDR3 is 13 residues. V shed 6 bases and J shed 2 bases, with 7 bases lying between them. CDR1 is MNHEY, CDR2 SMNVEV, per germline (reference sequence). CDR3 region: CASRLTNTGELFF. The CDR3 nucleotides read TGTGCCAGCAGATTGACAAACACCGGGGAGCTGTTTTTT.

This rearrangement joins TRBV11-2 to TRBJ2-5; no clear D. Germline V CDR1 and CDR2: SGHAT, FQNNGV. The CDR3 is made up of 12 amino acids. Trimming cost V 1 base and J 5 bases, with 5 bases left between them. The CDR3: CASSLGWETQYF. CDR3 in DNA: TGTGCCAGCAGCTTAGGTTGGGAGACCCAGTACTTC.

This clone was counted a single time. Additional DNA sequences in this sample encode the identical CDR3. The chain has TRBV9 and TRBJ1-1; 7 nucleotides align to TRBD1. After removal of 2 bases from V and 2 bases from J, the junction contained 3 bases not matched to a gene. This CDR3 is 14 amino acids long. Germline V CDR1 and CDR2: SGDLS, YYNGEE. The CDR3 bases are TGTGCCAGCAGCGTGGGGACAGTTAACACTGAAGCTTTCTTT. Translation gives CASSVGTVNTEAFF.

The chain couples TRBV5-6 to TRBJ1-2; maybe TRBD1 (5 bases). Trimming took off 4 bases at V and 6 bases at J, with 7 bases between the two ends. Germline-derived CDR1 and CDR2 are SGHDT and YYEEEE. The CDR3 loop spans 11 amino acids. The CDR3 protein is CASSVTDGYTF. In DNA, the CDR3 is TGTGCCAGCAGCGTGACAGATGGCTACACCTTC.